The entry below gives a single T cell receptor (beta chain) sequence along with its context. Its specificity is unknown. This sample was taken from a study of blood T cells in healthy people across ages. In the study overall: The template switching approach captured approximately one barcoded beta molecule for every two T cells. Overall study findings and caveats: Researchers report that TCR beta diversity correlated strongly with naive T cell percentage. Relative to aged donors, long-lived donors carried more naive CD4+ cells and displayed higher diversity.

PCR was performed a second time for about 7 to 12 cycles using a sample-barcoded 5' primer and a J-beta primer mix. With 12 random nucleotides, a template-switch adaptor tagged each individual cDNA molecule. TCRdb re-analysed the 5' RACE reads in MiXCR, keeping a single row per CDR3 protein. This table holds over 1,200,000 distinct CDR3 sequences, roughly 59% found once. The germline CDR1 and CDR2 sequences are SGHDT and YYEEEE. Trimming removed 1 base from V and 2 bases from J, with 7 bases in between. The length of the CDR3 is 13 residues. Sequencing was done on a sample of blood. This TCR was recovered from a man between 18 and 35 years old in good health. This rearrangement joins TRBV5-6 to TRBJ2-7, with D hard to call. CDR3 sequence reads: CASSLPLAYEQYF. The CDR3 coding sequence is TGTGCCAGCAGCTTGCCGCTAGCCTACGAGCAGTACTTC.